This T cell receptor (beta chain) was recorded in a study of blood T cell repertoires in COVID-19. Across the whole study: From the United States, Italy and Spain came samples of acute and convalescent COVID-19. T cells, B-cell-depleted T cells, or PBMCs supplied cDNA or gDNA.

V lost 6 bases and J 2 bases, leaving 15 bases between the germline ends. This CDR3 comprises 15 residues. Per germline, CDR1 LGHNT and CDR2 FRNRAP. Source study methods: Reference gene primers were amplified, and this amplification served to estimate nucleated cell counts. The protocol was immunoSEQ multiplex PCR, while the TCRdb copy is restricted to in-frame clones and leaves out a portion. That table supplies the V and J calls and clone size; D and trimming were determined from the DNA. Seen here are more than 95,000 clones, over 80% observed once, and the top ten hold around a sixth. The clonotype comes from a man aged 80 or over with acute or convalescent COVID-19. The sample consisted of peripheral blood. The chain links TRBV12-5 to TRBJ2-3, with D possibly TRBD1 on 5 matching bases. The CDR3 reads CASGPGIMPTDTQYF. The CDR3 DNA reads as TGTGCTAGTGGCCCAGGGATAATGCCCACAGATACGCAGTATTTT.